This T cell receptor (beta chain) was documented in a study of blood T cell repertoires in COVID-19. Whole-study context: T cells, B-cell-depleted T cells, or PBMCs provided the cDNA or gDNA that served as material.

The age range of participants was about 18 to 95 years, with residence in roughly 25 US areas. Grouping used clinical history reported by participants in a survey and questionnaire. Germline V lookup: CDR1 LGHNT, CDR2 FRNRAP. Trimming removed 0 bases from V and 2 bases from J, with 16 bases in between. The CDR3 is 17 residues long. As originally analysed: Estimation of nucleated cell counts relied on the amplification of reference gene primers. Method: immunoSEQ multiplex PCR; TCRdb's copy keeps in-frame clones and lacks some. V and J calls and clone size come straight from that table; D and trimming were deduced from the DNA. The table has about 440,000 clones, about 90% seen once.

Sequencing was carried out using PBMCs or T cells enriched from blood (not recorded which). This clonotype originated in a young man who had recovered from COVID-19. The chain joins TRBV12-5 to TRBJ1-2, with D possibly being TRBD1 (6 bases). CDR3 bases: TGTGCTAGTGGTTTGGTCGAGGACAGTTATTCCAACTATGGCTACACCTTC. It translates to CASGLVEDSYSNYGYTF.